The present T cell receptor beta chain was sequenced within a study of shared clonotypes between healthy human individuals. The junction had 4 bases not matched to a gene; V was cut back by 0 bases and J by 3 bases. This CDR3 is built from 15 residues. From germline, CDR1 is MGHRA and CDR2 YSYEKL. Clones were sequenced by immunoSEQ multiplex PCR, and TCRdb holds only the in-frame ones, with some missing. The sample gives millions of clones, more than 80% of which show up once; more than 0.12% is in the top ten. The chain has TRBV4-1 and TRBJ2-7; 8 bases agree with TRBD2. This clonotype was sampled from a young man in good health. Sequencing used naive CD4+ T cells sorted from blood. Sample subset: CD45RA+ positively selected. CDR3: CASSQDLSGGYEQYF. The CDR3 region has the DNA TGCGCCAGCAGCCAAGATCTAAGCGGGGGCTACGAGCAGTACTTC.